This is a list of T cell receptor beta chains from one sample in a study of blood T cell repertoires in COVID-19. The protocol was immunoSEQ multiplex PCR, while the TCRdb copy is restricted to in-frame clones and leaves out a portion. The profile shows more than 200,000 clones, around 90% of them singletons. The sample comprised peripheral blood. These receptors were collected from a woman aged 55-75 years with COVID-19, enrolled during active disease. The conserved cysteine and the conserved F or W are not part of the CDR3 here. Size values are once, few and many counts, or a class for expanded clones, and some rows have none.

abundance | v_gene | CDR3aa
- | TRBV30 | AWSYGTGSEQY
- | TRBV20-1 | SASGRESWTDTQY
- | TRBV2 | ASSLPVGTDTQY
- | TRBV27 | ASSNPGDYEQY
- | TRBV5-1 | ASSLGTGLNQPQH
- | TRBV4-1 | ASSQDGPGFANTGELF
- | TRBV6-5 | ASTSGDIGYEQY
- | TRBV24-1 | APRTGDRYNEQF
- | TRBV7-2 | ASSLAPLAGTRDTQY
- | TRBV6-5 | ASQTGTGNYNEQF
once | TRBV18 | ASSPGEGPTQY
- | TRBV20-1 | SASGQVVYGYT
- | TRBV4-1 | ASSQGPGGGAQY
- | TRBV6-5 | ASSYRWTGEGNTIY
- | TRBV27 | ASIPRGVGASYNEQF
- | TRBV2 | ASSVNSASTDTQY
- | TRBV27 | ASSLSGLAAGEQF
- | TRBV19 | ASSMGKRDRASWELF
- | TRBV28 | ASKWLAGTGELF
- | TRBV3-1/TRBV3-2 | ASSLRTGSEEKLF
- | TRBV5-1 | ASSLTGGPGELF
once | TRBV4-2 | ASSQAGYSNQPQH
- | TRBV19 | ASRLAGGHVTDTQY
- | TRBV27 | ASSPSRGYVQY
few | TRBV6-1 | ASSENEKGQVFY
- | TRBV6-2/TRBV6-3 | ASSLTRTRKETQY
few | TRBV2 | ASRTTGGYYGYT
once | TRBV9 | ASSVAFQGAGNTIY
- | TRBV14 | ASSQLAGGGIGQETQY
- | TRBV12-5 | ASGLKQNTEAF
- | TRBV15 | ATSRFNSGDEQF
- | TRBV27 | ASAYGGPGNTIY
once | TRBV3-1/TRBV3-2 | ASSQVEHEQY
- | TRBV7-6 | ASSIGTSMDNEQF
- | TRBV2 | ASTLQGSGANVLT
- | TRBV5-8 | ASSLGFALPGEKLF
- | TRBV19 | ASRGGGQPQH
- | TRBV27 | ASSPDRTSNYGYT
- | TRBV20-1 | SAEQGKEAF
- | TRBV5-1 | ASSLSGSTSTDTQY
- | TRBV5-6 | ASSFTDRVGYGYT